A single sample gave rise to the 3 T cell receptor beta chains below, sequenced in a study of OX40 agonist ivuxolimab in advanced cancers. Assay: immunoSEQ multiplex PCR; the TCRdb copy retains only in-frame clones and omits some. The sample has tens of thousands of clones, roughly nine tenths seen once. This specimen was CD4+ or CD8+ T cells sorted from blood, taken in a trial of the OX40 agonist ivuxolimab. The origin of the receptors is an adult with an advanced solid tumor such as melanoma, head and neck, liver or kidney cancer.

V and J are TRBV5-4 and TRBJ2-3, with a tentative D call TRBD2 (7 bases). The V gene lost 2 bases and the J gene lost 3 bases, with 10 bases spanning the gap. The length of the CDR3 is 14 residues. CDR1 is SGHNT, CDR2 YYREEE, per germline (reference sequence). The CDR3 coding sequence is TGTGCCAGCAGCTTAAGGGGGGGGACAGATACGCAGTATTTT. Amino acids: CASSLRGGTDTQYF.

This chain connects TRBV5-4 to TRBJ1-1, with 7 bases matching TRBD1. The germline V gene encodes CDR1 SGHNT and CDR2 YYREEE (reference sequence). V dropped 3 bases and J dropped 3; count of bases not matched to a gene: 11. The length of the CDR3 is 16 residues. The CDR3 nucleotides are TGTGCCAGCAGCTACTGGAAAGGGGGCATGGACACTGAAGCTTTCTTT. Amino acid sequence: CASSYWKGGMDTEAFF. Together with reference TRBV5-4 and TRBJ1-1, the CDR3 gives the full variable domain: ETGVTQSPTHLIKTRGQQVTLRCSSQSGHNTVSWYQQALGQGPQFIFQYYREEENGRGNFPPRFSGLQFPNYSSELNVNALELDDSALYLCASSYWKGGMDTEAFFGQGTRLTVV.

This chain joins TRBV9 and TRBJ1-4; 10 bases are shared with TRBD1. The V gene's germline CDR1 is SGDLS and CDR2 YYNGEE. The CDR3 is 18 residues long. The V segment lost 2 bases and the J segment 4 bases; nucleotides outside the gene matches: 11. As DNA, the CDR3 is TGTGCCAGCAGCGTGAGCCCCGGGACAGGGGCCCGTAATGAAAAACTGTTTTTT. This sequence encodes CASSVSPGTGARNEKLFF.